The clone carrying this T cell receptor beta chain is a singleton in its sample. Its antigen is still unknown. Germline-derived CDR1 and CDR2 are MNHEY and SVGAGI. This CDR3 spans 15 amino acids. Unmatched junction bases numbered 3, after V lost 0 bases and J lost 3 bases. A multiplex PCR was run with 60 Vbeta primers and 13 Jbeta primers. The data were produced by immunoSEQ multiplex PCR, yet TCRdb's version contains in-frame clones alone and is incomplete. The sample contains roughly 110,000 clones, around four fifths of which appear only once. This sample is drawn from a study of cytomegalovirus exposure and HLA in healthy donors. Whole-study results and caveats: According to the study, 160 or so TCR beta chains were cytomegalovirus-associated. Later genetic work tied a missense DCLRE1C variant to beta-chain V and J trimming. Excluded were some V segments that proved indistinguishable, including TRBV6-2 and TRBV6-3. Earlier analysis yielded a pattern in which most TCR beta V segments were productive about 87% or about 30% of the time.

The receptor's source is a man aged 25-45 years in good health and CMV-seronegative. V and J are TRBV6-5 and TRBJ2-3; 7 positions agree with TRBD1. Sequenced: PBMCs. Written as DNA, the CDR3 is TGTGCCAGCAGTTACTCGACAGGGTGGACAGATACGCAGTATTTT. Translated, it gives CASSYSTGWTDTQYF.